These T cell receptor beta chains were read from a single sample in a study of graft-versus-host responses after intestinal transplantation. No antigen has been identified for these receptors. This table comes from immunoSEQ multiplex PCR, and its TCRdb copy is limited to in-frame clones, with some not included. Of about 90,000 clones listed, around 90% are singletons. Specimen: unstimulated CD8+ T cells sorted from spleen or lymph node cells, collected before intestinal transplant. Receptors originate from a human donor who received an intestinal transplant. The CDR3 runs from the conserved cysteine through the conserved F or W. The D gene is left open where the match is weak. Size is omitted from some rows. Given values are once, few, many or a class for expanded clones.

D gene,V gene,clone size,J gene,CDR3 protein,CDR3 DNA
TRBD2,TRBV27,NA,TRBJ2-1,CASSLGAGNNEQFF,TGTGCCAGCAGTTTAGGAGCGGGAAACAATGAGCAGTTCTTC
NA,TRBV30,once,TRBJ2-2,CAWSVISSTGELFF,TGTGCCTGGAGTGTCATTTCTAGTACCGGGGAGCTGTTTTTT
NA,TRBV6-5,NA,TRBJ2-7,CASRAPGNEQYF,TGTGCCAGCAGGGCCCCTGGCAACGAGCAGTACTTC
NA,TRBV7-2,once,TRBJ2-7,CASSPRPEEEQYF,TGTGCCAGCAGCCCCCGGCCCGAGGAGGAGCAGTACTTC
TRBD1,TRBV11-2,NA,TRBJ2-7,CASSLGTGSYEQYF,TGTGCCAGCAGCTTAGGGACAGGCTCCTACGAGCAGTACTTC
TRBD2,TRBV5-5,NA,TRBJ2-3,CASSSVAGTDTQYF,TGTGCCAGCAGCTCCGTAGCGGGAACAGATACGCAGTATTTT
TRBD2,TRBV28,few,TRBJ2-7,CASMAGLGGEQYF,TGTGCCAGCATGGCAGGACTGGGGGGGGAGCAGTACTTC
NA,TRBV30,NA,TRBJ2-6,CAWSPDGSGANVLTF,TGTGCCTGGAGCCCCGACGGGAGTGGGGCCAACGTCCTGACTTTC
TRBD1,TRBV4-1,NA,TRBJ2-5,CASSQSDRQGETQYF,TGCGCCAGCAGCCAATCGGACAGGCAGGGGGAGACCCAGTACTTC
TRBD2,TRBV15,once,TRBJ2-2,CATSSRAGGNTGELFF,TGTGCCACCAGCAGCAGGGCGGGGGGGAACACCGGGGAGCTGTTTTTT
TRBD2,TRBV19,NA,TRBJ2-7,CASRGSYSGRSEQYF,TGTGCCAGTAGAGGCTCATACAGCGGGAGATCCGAGCAGTACTTC
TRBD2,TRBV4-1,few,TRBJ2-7,CASSQRDYTYEQYF,TGCGCCAGCAGCCAACGGGACTACACCTACGAGCAGTACTTC
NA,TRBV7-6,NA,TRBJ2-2,CASSSLSAGELFF,TGTGCCAGCAGCTCCTTGTCCGCCGGGGAGCTGTTTTTT
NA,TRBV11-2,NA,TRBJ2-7,CASSLSGAYEQYF,TGTGCCAGCAGCCTTTCGGGGGCCTACGAGCAGTACTTC
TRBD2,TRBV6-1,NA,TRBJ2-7,CASRLAGGREQYF,TGTGCCAGCAGACTAGCGGGGGGGCGAGAGCAGTACTTC
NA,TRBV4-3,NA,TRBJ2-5,CASSQDQGTQETQYF,TGCGCCAGCAGCCAAGATCAGGGAACCCAAGAGACCCAGTACTTC
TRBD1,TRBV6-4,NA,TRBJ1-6,CASSAGQNNSPLHF,TGTGCCAGCAGTGCGGGACAGAATAATTCACCCCTCCACTTT
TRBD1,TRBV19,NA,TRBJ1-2,CASSRRTGDDYTF,TGTGCCAGTAGTCGCCGGACAGGGGATGACTACACCTTC
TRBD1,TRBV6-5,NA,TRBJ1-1,CASSYQLTGGYTEAFF,TGTGCCAGCAGTTACCAGCTGACAGGGGGATACACTGAAGCTTTCTTT
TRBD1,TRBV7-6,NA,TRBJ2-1,CASSFDIVDRDTTTEQFF,TGTGCCAGCAGCTTCGATATTGTAGACAGGGATACGACCACTGAGCAGTTCTTC
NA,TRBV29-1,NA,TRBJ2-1,CSSIRGAYKSSYNEQFF,TGCAGCTCCATCAGGGGCGCGTACAAAAGCTCCTACAATGAGCAGTTCTTC
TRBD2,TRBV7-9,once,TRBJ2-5,CASSRSRASGSIVQETQYF,TGTGCCAGCAGCCGCTCCAGGGCTAGCGGGAGCATAGTACAAGAGACCCAGTACTTC
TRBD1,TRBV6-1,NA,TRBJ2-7,CASSEAGGPYEQYF,TGTGCCAGCAGTGAGGCAGGGGGCCCCTACGAGCAGTACTTC
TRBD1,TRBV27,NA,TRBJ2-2,CASKRQGAIQTGELFF,TGTGCCAGCAAAAGACAGGGGGCAATTCAGACCGGGGAGCTGTTTTTT
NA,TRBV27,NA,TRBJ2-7,CASSLGGYEQYF,TGTGCCAGCAGTTTGGGGGGCTACGAGCAGTACTTC
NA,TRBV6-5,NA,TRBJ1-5,CASSLLRGDQPQHF,TGTGCCAGCAGCCTCCTTCGGGGAGATCAGCCCCAGCATTTT
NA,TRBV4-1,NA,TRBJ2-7,CASSQETGDPFEQYF,TGCGCCAGCAGCCAAGAGACAGGAGACCCCTTCGAGCAGTACTTC
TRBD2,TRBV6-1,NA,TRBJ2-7,CASSVRGAYEQYF,TGTGCCAGCAGTGTGCGGGGGGCCTACGAGCAGTACTTC
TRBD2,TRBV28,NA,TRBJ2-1,CASSPDRLAETSYNEQFF,TGTGCCAGCAGTCCCGACCGGCTAGCGGAAACCTCCTACAATGAGCAGTTCTTC
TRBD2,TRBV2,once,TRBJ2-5,CASSERRASGGGETQYF,TGTGCCAGCAGTGAAAGGAGGGCTAGCGGGGGAGGAGAGACCCAGTACTTC
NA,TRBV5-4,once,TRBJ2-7,CASSGGAYEQYF,TGTGCCAGCAGCGGAGGAGCCTACGAGCAGTACTTC
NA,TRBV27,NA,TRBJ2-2,CASSAYRGGSGELFF,TGTGCCAGCAGTGCTTACAGGGGGGGAAGCGGGGAGCTGTTTTTT
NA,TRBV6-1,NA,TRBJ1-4,CASSVTGGSNEKLFF,TGTGCCAGCAGTGTGACGGGGGGGTCTAATGAAAAACTGTTTTTT
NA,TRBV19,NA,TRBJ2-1,CASSIAGGHYNEQFF,TGTGCCAGTAGTATAGCCGGCGGGCACTACAATGAGCAGTTCTTC
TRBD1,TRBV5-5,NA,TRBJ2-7,CASSSPGQGAYEQYF,TGTGCCAGCAGCTCCCCGGGACAGGGGGCCTACGAGCAGTACTTC
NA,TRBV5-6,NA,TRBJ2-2,CASSLGSGSTGELFF,TGTGCCAGCAGCTTGGGATCAGGGTCAACAGGGGAGCTGTTTTTT
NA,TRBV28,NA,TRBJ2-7,CASSVWSSDSYEQYF,TGTGCCAGCAGCGTCTGGTCTAGCGACTCCTACGAGCAGTACTTC
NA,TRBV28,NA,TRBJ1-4,CASIMRGGHPPPGPNEKLFF,TGTGCCAGCATAATGCGGGGGGGACATCCACCCCCCGGCCCAAATGAAAAACTGTTTTTT
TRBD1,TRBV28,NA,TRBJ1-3,CASRSPGTAGNTIYF,TGTGCCAGCAGGTCCCCCGGGACAGCTGGAAACACCATATATTTT
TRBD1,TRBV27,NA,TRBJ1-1,CASSSAGGLTEAFF,TGTGCCAGCAGTTCCGCAGGGGGCCTCACTGAAGCTTTCTTT
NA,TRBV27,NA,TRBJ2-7,CASTHSGEQYF,TGTGCCAGCACCCACAGCGGGGAGCAGTACTTC
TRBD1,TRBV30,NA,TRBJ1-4,CAWRDRATNEKLFF,TGTGCCTGGAGGGACAGGGCAACTAATGAAAAACTGTTTTTT
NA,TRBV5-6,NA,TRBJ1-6,CASSPTGYNSPLHF,TGTGCCAGCAGCCCTACAGGTTACAATTCACCCCTCCACTTT